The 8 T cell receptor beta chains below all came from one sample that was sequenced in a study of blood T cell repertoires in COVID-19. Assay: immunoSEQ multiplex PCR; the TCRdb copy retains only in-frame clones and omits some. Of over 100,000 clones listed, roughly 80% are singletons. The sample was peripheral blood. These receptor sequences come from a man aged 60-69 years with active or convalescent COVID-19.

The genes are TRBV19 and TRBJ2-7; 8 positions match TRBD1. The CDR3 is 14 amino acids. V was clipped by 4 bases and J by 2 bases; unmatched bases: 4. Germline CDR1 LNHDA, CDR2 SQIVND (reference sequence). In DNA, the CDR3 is TGTGCCAGTAGTACCCAACAGGGGGCCTACGAGCAGTACTTC. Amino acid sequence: CASSTQQGAYEQYF.

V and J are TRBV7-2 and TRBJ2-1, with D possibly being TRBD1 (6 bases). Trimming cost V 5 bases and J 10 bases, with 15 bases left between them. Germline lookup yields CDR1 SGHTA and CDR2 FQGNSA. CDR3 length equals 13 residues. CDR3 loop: CASSKIQGGEQFF. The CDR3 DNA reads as TGTGCCAGCAGCAAGATACAGGGTGGGGAGCAGTTCTTC.

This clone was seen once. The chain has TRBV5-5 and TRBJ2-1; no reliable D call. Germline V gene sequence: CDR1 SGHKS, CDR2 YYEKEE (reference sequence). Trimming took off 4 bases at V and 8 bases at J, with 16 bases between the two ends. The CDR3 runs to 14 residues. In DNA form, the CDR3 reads TGTGCCAGCAGCCCGACCGTACACGGAGATGAGCAGTTCTTC. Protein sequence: CASSPTVHGDEQFF.

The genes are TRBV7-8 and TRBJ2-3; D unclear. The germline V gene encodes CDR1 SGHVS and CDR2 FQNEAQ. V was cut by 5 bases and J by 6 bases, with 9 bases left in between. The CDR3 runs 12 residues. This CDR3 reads CASSLTYDTQYF. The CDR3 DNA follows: TGTGCCAGCAGCCTTACCTACGATACGCAGTATTTT.

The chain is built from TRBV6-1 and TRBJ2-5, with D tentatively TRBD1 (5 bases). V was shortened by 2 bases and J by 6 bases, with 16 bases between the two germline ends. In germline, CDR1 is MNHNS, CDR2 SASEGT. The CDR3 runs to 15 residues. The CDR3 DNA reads TGTGCCAGCAGTGAATGGCGAAACAGGTTGCAGACCCAGTACTTC. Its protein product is CASSEWRNRLQTQYF.

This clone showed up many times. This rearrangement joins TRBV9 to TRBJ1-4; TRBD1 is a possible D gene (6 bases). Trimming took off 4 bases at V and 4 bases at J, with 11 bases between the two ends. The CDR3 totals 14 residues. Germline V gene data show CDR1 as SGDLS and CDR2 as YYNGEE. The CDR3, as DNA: TGTGCCAGCAGCCCGGGACAAAATAATGAAAAACTGTTTTTT. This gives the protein CASSPGQNNEKLFF.

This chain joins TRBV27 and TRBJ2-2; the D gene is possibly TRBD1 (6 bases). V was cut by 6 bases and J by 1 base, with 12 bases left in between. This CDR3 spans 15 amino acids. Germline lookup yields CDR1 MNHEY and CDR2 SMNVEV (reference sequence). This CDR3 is CASSLEGVNTGELFF. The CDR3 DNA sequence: TGTGCCAGCAGCCTTGAGGGGGTGAACACCGGGGAGCTGTTTTTT.

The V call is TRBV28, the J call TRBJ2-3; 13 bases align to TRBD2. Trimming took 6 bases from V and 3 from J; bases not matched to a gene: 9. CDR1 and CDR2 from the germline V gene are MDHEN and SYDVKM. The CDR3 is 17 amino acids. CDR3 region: CASSPPGLAGVTDTQYF. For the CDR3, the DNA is TGTGCCAGCAGCCCCCCCGGACTAGCGGGAGTAACAGATACGCAGTATTTT. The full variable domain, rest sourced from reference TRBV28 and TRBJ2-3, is DVKVTQSSRYLVKRTGEKVFLECVQDMDHENMFWYRQDPGLGLRLIYFSYDVKMKEKGDIPEGYSVSREKKERFSLILESASTNQTSMYLCASSPPGLAGVTDTQYFGPGTRLTVL.